This T cell receptor (beta chain) comes out of a study of blood T cell repertoires in COVID-19. Study-wide context: Acute and convalescent COVID-19 samples came from the United States, Italy and Spain. T cells, B-cell-depleted T cells, or PBMCs supplied cDNA or gDNA.

The germline gives CDR1 MRHNA, CDR2 SNTAGT. This CDR3 contains 15 residues. Trimming removed 3 bases from V and 4 bases from J, with 13 bases in between. Methods used by the authors: Researchers report that nucleated cell counts were estimated from reference gene primer amplification. Here immunoSEQ multiplex PCR was the method, and the copy in TCRdb shows in-frame clones only, minus some. V and J calls and clone size follow that table, whereas D and trimming were derived from the DNA. The sample comprises tens of thousands of clones, 88% of which are singletons, and just over 5% rests with the top ten.

The receptor comes from a human donor in a cohort sampled during active COVID-19. Sequenced material: peripheral blood. This chain uses TRBV6-4 with TRBJ2-1; D possibly corresponds to TRBD2 (7 bases). This chain's CDR3 is CASSEGGGDYNEQFF. The DNA of the CDR3 is TGTGCCAGCAGTGAAGGGGGGGGAGATTACAATGAGCAGTTCTTC.